The rows below give T cell receptor beta chains drawn from one sample of a study of cytomegalovirus exposure and HLA in healthy donors. Libraries were prepared by immunoSEQ multiplex PCR; TCRdb keeps only in-frame clonotypes and omits some of them. The table includes 200,000 to 250,000 clones, 60% to 80% detected once. Sequencing was carried out using PBMCs. All receptors derive from a male donor in good health and CMV-seronegative. Each CDR3 is given with its conserved first and last residue. Each record gives: D gene, clone size, J gene, CDR3 length, V gene, CDR3 DNA, CDR3 protein. D genes are given only for firm matches. A row's size may be missing; if present it is once, few, many or a size class.

D gene: TRBD2
clone size: .
J gene: TRBJ2-1
CDR3 length: 15
V gene: TRBV11-3
CDR3 DNA: TGTGCCAGCAGCTTTACTAGCGGGGCCTACAATGAGCAGTTCTTC
CDR3 protein: CASSFTSGAYNEQFF

D gene: .
clone size: .
J gene: TRBJ2-7
CDR3 length: 14
V gene: TRBV7-3
CDR3 DNA: TGTGCCAGCAGCCCGCTGACCCGCAGCGACGAGCAGTACTTC
CDR3 protein: CASSPLTRSDEQYF

D gene: .
clone size: .
J gene: TRBJ1-2
CDR3 length: 14
V gene: TRBV9
CDR3 DNA: TGTGCCAGCAGCGTAGATCGGGGGGCGGATGGCTACACCTTC
CDR3 protein: CASSVDRGADGYTF

D gene: TRBD2
clone size: .
J gene: TRBJ2-1
CDR3 length: 11
V gene: TRBV27
CDR3 DNA: TGTGCCAGTAAAGGGACTAGGGGGCAGTTCTTC
CDR3 protein: CASKGTRGQFF

D gene: .
clone size: .
J gene: TRBJ1-1
CDR3 length: 21
V gene: TRBV27
CDR3 DNA: TGTGCCAGCAGTACCCCCGGGACACTGTTCAGTCAACAGTTCTCTTCCACTGAAGCTTTCTTT
CDR3 protein: CASSTPGTLFSQQFSSTEAFF

D gene: .
clone size: .
J gene: TRBJ2-7
CDR3 length: 14
V gene: TRBV5-6
CDR3 DNA: TGTGCCAGCAGCTTGGCGGGGAGCCCGTACGAGCAGTACTTC
CDR3 protein: CASSLAGSPYEQYF

D gene: TRBD1
clone size: .
J gene: TRBJ2-7
CDR3 length: 15
V gene: TRBV27
CDR3 DNA: TGTGCCAGCAGTCCCAGACAGGGGGCGGCATTCAAGCAGTACTTC
CDR3 protein: CASSPRQGAAFKQYF

D gene: TRBD1
clone size: .
J gene: TRBJ2-5
CDR3 length: 15
V gene: TRBV7-9
CDR3 DNA: TGTTCCAGCAGCTTCAACCGGGACAGCCAAGAGACCCAGTACTTC
CDR3 protein: CSSSFNRDSQETQYF

D gene: .
clone size: .
J gene: TRBJ2-2
CDR3 length: 15
V gene: TRBV15
CDR3 DNA: TGTGCCACCAGCAGAGGGCTCCTGAACACCGGGGAGCTGTTTTTT
CDR3 protein: CATSRGLLNTGELFF

D gene: .
clone size: .
J gene: TRBJ1-2
CDR3 length: 14
V gene: TRBV12-5
CDR3 DNA: TGTGCTAGTGGTTTGGTACCAGGGAACTATGGCTACACCTTC
CDR3 protein: CASGLVPGNYGYTF

D gene: .
clone size: .
J gene: TRBJ2-7
CDR3 length: 16
V gene: TRBV7-2
CDR3 DNA: TGTGCCAGCAGCTTACAAGTGACAGCCATCACCCACGAGCAGTACTTC
CDR3 protein: CASSLQVTAITHEQYF

D gene: TRBD1
clone size: .
J gene: TRBJ2-1
CDR3 length: 16
V gene: TRBV7-9
CDR3 DNA: TGTGCCAGCAGCCCTTCGGGACAGGGAGGGGACAATGAGCAGTTCTTC
CDR3 protein: CASSPSGQGGDNEQFF

D gene: TRBD1
clone size: few
J gene: TRBJ1-2
CDR3 length: 16
V gene: TRBV7-3
CDR3 DNA: TGTGCCAGCAGCCCAAGATGGACAGGGAGCGACTATGGCTACACCTTC
CDR3 protein: CASSPRWTGSDYGYTF

D gene: TRBD1
clone size: .
J gene: TRBJ1-3
CDR3 length: 15
V gene: TRBV30
CDR3 DNA: TGTGCCTGGAGGGTAACAGGGGGATCTGGAAACACCATATATTTT
CDR3 protein: CAWRVTGGSGNTIYF

D gene: TRBD2
clone size: .
J gene: TRBJ2-3
CDR3 length: 15
V gene: TRBV4-2
CDR3 DNA: TGTGCCAGCAGCCAAGAGATAGCGGGAACAGATACGCAGTATTTT
CDR3 protein: CASSQEIAGTDTQYF

D gene: TRBD1
clone size: .
J gene: TRBJ1-2
CDR3 length: 13
V gene: TRBV30
CDR3 DNA: TGTGCCTATCGGGACAGAGGAAACTATGGCTACACCTTC
CDR3 protein: CAYRDRGNYGYTF

D gene: TRBD1
clone size: few
J gene: TRBJ1-3
CDR3 length: 17
V gene: TRBV30
CDR3 DNA: TGTGCCTGGAGTGCGGACAGGGTTTCAAGCTCTGGAAACACCATATATTTT
CDR3 protein: CAWSADRVSSSGNTIYF

D gene: TRBD1
clone size: .
J gene: TRBJ1-3
CDR3 length: 14
V gene: TRBV5-1
CDR3 DNA: TGCGCCAGCAGCGCGACAGGGGGAGGAAACACCATATATTTT
CDR3 protein: CASSATGGGNTIYF

D gene: .
clone size: .
J gene: TRBJ2-2
CDR3 length: 16
V gene: TRBV6-5
CDR3 DNA: TGTGCCAGCAGTTTCGCGGGACAGACGAACACCGGGGAGCTGTTTTTT
CDR3 protein: CASSFAGQTNTGELFF

D gene: .
clone size: .
J gene: TRBJ2-3
CDR3 length: 14
V gene: TRBV6-5
CDR3 DNA: TGTGCCAGCACACAGACCGAGGGCGGAGATACGCAGTATTTT
CDR3 protein: CASTQTEGGDTQYF

D gene: .
clone size: .
J gene: TRBJ2-3
CDR3 length: 14
V gene: TRBV6-1
CDR3 DNA: TGTGCCAGCGGTGAGCAGCGGCGCACAGATACGCAGTATTTT
CDR3 protein: CASGEQRRTDTQYF

D gene: TRBD1
clone size: once
J gene: TRBJ2-7
CDR3 length: 14
V gene: TRBV19
CDR3 DNA: TGTGCCAGTAGTTCTCCGGACAGGGGGCAAGTATTGTACTTC
CDR3 protein: CASSSPDRGQVLYF

D gene: .
clone size: .
J gene: TRBJ2-1
CDR3 length: 12
V gene: TRBV27
CDR3 DNA: TGTGCCAGCAGTACACCCTACAATGAGCAGTTCTTC
CDR3 protein: CASSTPYNEQFF

D gene: TRBD2
clone size: .
J gene: TRBJ2-1
CDR3 length: 15
V gene: TRBV6-5
CDR3 DNA: TGTGCCAGCAGGGTAGCGGGAGGTTCCTACAATGAGCAGTTCTTC
CDR3 protein: CASRVAGGSYNEQFF